Sequencing of this TCR beta chain was carried out in a study of cytomegalovirus exposure and HLA in healthy donors. The primer mix had 60 Vbeta and 13 Jbeta primers. Assay used: immunoSEQ multiplex PCR; TCRdb lists only in-frame clones, some missing. This sample has approximately 170,000 clones, with roughly 80% found just once. Trimming took 1 base from V and 5 from J, leaving 17 bases between them. Germline V gene sequence: CDR1 SGHAT, CDR2 FQNNGV. The CDR3 contains 16 residues. Sequenced: PBMCs. This chain uses TRBV11-2 with TRBJ1-1, with D maybe TRBD1 (5 bases). The sequence derives from a man over 45 in good health and CMV-seropositive. The CDR3 nucleotides read TGTGCCAGCAGCTTAGCCCCAGGAGGGGTCGCGACTGAAGCTTTCTTT. It translates to CASSLAPGGVATEAFF. The entire variable domain, with the rest obtained from reference TRBV11-2 and TRBJ1-1, is as follows: EAGVAQSPRYKIIEKRQSVAFWCNPISGHATLYWYQQILGQGPKLLIQFQNNGVVDDSQLPKDRFSAERLKGVDSTLKIQPAKLEDSAVYLCASSLAPGGVATEAFFGQGTRLTVV.